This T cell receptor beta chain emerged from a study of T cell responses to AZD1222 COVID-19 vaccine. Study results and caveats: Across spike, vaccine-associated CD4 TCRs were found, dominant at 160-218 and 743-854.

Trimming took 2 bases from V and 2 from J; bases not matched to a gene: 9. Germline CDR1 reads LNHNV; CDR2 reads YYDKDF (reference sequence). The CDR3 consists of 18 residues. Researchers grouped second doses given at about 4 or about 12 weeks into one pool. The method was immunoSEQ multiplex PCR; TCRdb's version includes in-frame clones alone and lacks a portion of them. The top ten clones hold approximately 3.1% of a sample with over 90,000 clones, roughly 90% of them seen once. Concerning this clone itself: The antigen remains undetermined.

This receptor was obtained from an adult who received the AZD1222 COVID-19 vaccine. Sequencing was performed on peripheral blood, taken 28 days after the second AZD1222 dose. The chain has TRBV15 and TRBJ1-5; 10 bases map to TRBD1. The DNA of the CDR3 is TGTGCCACCAGCAGACCACTCCCCGGGACAGGGGGCAATCAGCCCCAGCATTTT. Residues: CATSRPLPGTGGNQPQHF. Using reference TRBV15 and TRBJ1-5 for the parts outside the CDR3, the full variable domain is DAMVIQNPRYQVTQFGKPVTLSCSQTLNHNVMYWYQQKSSQAPKLLFHYYDKDFNNEADTPDNFQSRRPNTSFCFLDIRSPGLGDTAMYLCATSRPLPGTGGNQPQHFGDGTRLSIL.